This T cell receptor (beta chain) derives from a study of T cells in Graves' hyperthyroidism and ophthalmopathy. General study results and limits: Model output signaled ophthalmopathy a median approximately 6.2 months ahead of onset. Among thyroid clonotypes expanded above 0.001, most also appeared in blood.

A word on this clonotype: The antigen remains undetermined.

Per the germline V gene, CDR1 is SGHRS and CDR2 is YFSETQ. The CDR3 extends over 16 amino acids. V was pared by 3 bases and J by 5 bases, with 13 bases of the junction left unmatched. The investigators amplified TCR beta CDR3 regions from RNA transcripts. Researchers ran a first-round RT-PCR on the TCR CDR3 using the HTBI primer set. MiXCR, applied by TCRdb to the multiplex PCR reads, yields one record per CDR3 protein. The top ten hold around 9.2% of the sample, which has about 360,000 distinct CDR3 sequences, under 15% seen once. The diagnoses drew upon clinical symptoms, serum thyroxine and TRAb, thyroid ultrasound and orbital computed tomography.

The material sequenced was blood. This chain uses TRBV5-1 with TRBJ2-5; 7 nucleotides align to TRBD2. This sequence was found in a woman between 18 and 29 years old with Graves' hyperthyroidism. The CDR3 region is CASSWGGSVGAETQYF. The DNA for the CDR3 is TGCGCCAGCAGCTGGGGGGGATCAGTCGGTGCGGAGACCCAGTACTTC.